This TCR beta chain is drawn from a study of OX40 agonist ivuxolimab in advanced cancers. Study details: The study enrolled dose-escalation patients with hepatocellular carcinoma, melanoma, renal cell or head and neck cancer.

There are a few counts of this clone. The V end was cut by 5 bases, the J end by 2 bases, with 18 bases between. Germline CDR1 and CDR2: MNHEY and SMNVEV (reference sequence). This CDR3 has 17 amino acids. Clones were sequenced by immunoSEQ multiplex PCR, and TCRdb holds only the in-frame ones, with some missing. The table records more than 6,500 clones, approximately 71% of them present only once. V usage is TRBV27 and J usage is TRBJ1-4; D is undetermined. The receptor was isolated from an adult with an advanced solid tumor such as melanoma, head and neck, liver or kidney cancer. The starting material was CD4+ or CD8+ T cells sorted from blood, obtained in a trial of the OX40 agonist ivuxolimab. DNA of the CDR3: TGTGCCAGCAGTCCCCAGGACCGAGGGTCGACTAATGAAAAACTGTTTTTT. Its protein is CASSPQDRGSTNEKLFF.